This TCR beta chain was identified during a study of blood T cell repertoires in COVID-19. Looking at the study overall: The United States, Italy and Spain supplied acute and convalescent COVID-19 samples. T cells, B-cell-depleted T cells, or PBMCs provided the cDNA or gDNA that served as material.

Per the study methods: Amplification with reference gene primers provided the estimates of nucleated cell counts. This table comes from immunoSEQ multiplex PCR, and its TCRdb copy is limited to in-frame clones, with some not included. V and J calls and clone size are given by that table; D and trimming were obtained from the DNA. The sample records about 270,000 clones, about four fifths being singletons. The CDR3 covers 16 residues. CDR1 is KGHDR and CDR2 is SFDVKD in the germline V gene. V was cut by 4 bases and J by 5 bases, with 16 bases left in between. This clone was detected only once. The clonotype originates from a woman aged 18 to 35 with acute or convalescent COVID-19. Sequencing input: peripheral blood. The rearrangement joins TRBV24-1 to TRBJ2-2, with D perhaps matching TRBD1 (5 bases). CDR3 in amino acids: CATSDPTGDGTGELFF. In nucleotides, the CDR3 is TGTGCCACCAGTGACCCCACAGGAGATGGGACCGGGGAGCTGTTTTTT.